A single sample is the source of the 24 T cell receptor beta chains below, sequenced in a study of T cell repertoires in cytomegalovirus infection. TCRdb recomputed calls from the reads with MiXCR, one row per CDR3 protein. The sample lists some 920,000 distinct CDR3 sequences, roughly 30% occurring once. Their antigens remain unidentified. The starting material was cultured CD8+ T cells from PBMCs, obtained from culture after CMV antigen stimulation. These receptors were taken from a human donor in good health (CMV status not recorded). Some clones in this sample may be carry-over from other donors' samples.

This clonotype was observed many times. This rearrangement joins TRBV7-3 to TRBJ2-1; D is undetermined. The V and J ends lost 1 base and 3 bases respectively, with 13 bases between them. CDR3 length equals 16 residues. From germline, CDR1 is SGHTA and CDR2 FQGTGA. The CDR3 DNA sequence: TGTGCCAGCAGCTTAAAGTCTTCAGGCCTCTACAATGAGCAGTTCTTC. This gives the protein CASSLKSSGLYNEQFF.

The chain has TRBV7-9 and TRBJ1-2, with TRBD1 matching over 9 bases. This CDR3 contains 14 residues. Germline CDR1 and CDR2: SEHNR and FQNEAQ (reference sequence). V shed 4 bases, J shed 6 bases, and the junction held 6 bases outside the gene matches. The CDR3 DNA sequence: TGTGCCAGCAGCTACGACAGGGGGGTAGATGGCTACACCTTC. This sequence encodes CASSYDRGVDGYTF.

J is TRBJ1-5 and V is TRBV4-3; D remains ambiguous. This CDR3 is built from 15 residues. V dropped 0 bases and J dropped 7 bases, with 13 bases sitting between them. Per germline, CDR1 LGHNA and CDR2 YSLEER. The CDR3 coding sequence is TGCGCCAGCAGCCAAGATTGGCGACAAGCCCAGCCCCAGCATTTT. Amino acids: CASSQDWRQAQPQHF.

About this clonotype: A much larger clone sits a single nucleotide away, making a read error possible. This chain uses TRBV7-2 with TRBJ1-6, with D perhaps TRBD1 (5 bases). Germline CDR1 and CDR2: SGHTA and FQGNSA. The ends were cut back, 7 bases at V and 9 bases at J, with 16 bases in the middle. The CDR3 is 14 residues long. For the CDR3, the DNA is TGTACCAGCATCGAGGCCCCGGGGGGTTCACCCCTCCACTTT. Protein product: CTSIEAPGGSPLHF.

V is TRBV2 and J is TRBJ1-1; D unclear. Germline V gene data show CDR1 as SNHLY and CDR2 as FYNNEI. V lost 11 bases, J lost 5 bases, and 6 bases lay in between. The CDR3 consists of 9 residues. This CDR3 reads CAPRTEAFF. For the CDR3, the DNA is TGTGCCCCCAGAACTGAAGCTTTCTTT.

CDR3 protein: CASSSDRALAKNIQYF. The CDR3 DNA reads TGTGCCAGCAGCTCGGACAGGGCCCTAGCCAAAAACATTCAGTACTTC. V usage is TRBV5-5 and J usage is TRBJ2-4, with TRBD1 identical over 8 bases. V trimming: 3 bases; J trimming: 0 bases; junction bases outside the gene matches: 5. The CDR3 consists of 16 residues. CDR1 is SGHKS, CDR2 YYEKEE, per germline (reference sequence).

The chain recombines TRBV4-1 with TRBJ2-7; TRBD2 is a possible D gene (5 bases). The V gene's germline CDR1 is MGHRA and CDR2 YSYEKL. Trimming removed 3 bases from V and 2 bases from J, with 14 bases in between. The CDR3 is 15 residues long. The CDR3, as DNA: TGCGCCAGCAGCCATACTACTAGAAACCCCTACGAGCAGTACTTC. Protein product: CASSHTTRNPYEQYF.

Many counts were recorded for this clonotype. The genes are TRBV2 and TRBJ1-2; perhaps TRBD1 as D (5 bases). The CDR3 sequence is 10 residues long. CDR1 and CDR2 (germline): SNHLY, FYNNEI. V was shortened by 4 bases and J by 13 bases, with 10 bases between the two germline ends. Written as DNA, the CDR3 is TGTGCCAGCAGTGGACAGTTCTGCACCTTC. Its translation: CASSGQFCTF.

This chain links TRBV12-3 or TRBV12-4 with TRBJ2-7; TRBD1 agrees at 7 bases. The CDR3 is made up of 14 amino acids. V was pared by 6 bases and J by 5 bases, with 10 bases of the junction left unmatched. CDR3 DNA sequence: TGTGCCAGCAGGCCGGGACAGTATTTGGACGAGCAGTACTTC. This encodes CASRPGQYLDEQYF.

The chain is built from TRBV5-5 and TRBJ1-1, with D uncertain. Germline lookup yields CDR1 SGHKS and CDR2 YYEKEE (reference sequence). The CDR3 is made up of 15 amino acids. The germline V and J ends were trimmed by 2 bases and 3 bases, with 14 bases remaining between them. CDR3 nucleotide sequence: TGTGCCAGCAGCTTACGACCCGAGCCGTACACTGAAGCTTTCTTT. This codes for CASSLRPEPYTEAFF.

With regard to this clonotype: This clone may be a read error of a much larger clone one base away. The rearrangement uses TRBV7-2 and TRBJ2-1; TRBD1 matches at 10 bases. CDR1 is SGHTA and CDR2 is FQGNSA in the germline V gene. This CDR3 contains 15 residues. CDR3 amino acids: CAGSLRDRGRNEQFF. CDR3 coding DNA: TGTGCCGGCAGCCTCCGGGACAGGGGACGCAATGAGCAGTTCTTC. The full variable domain, its missing parts supplied by reference TRBV7-2 and TRBJ2-1, is GAGVSQSPSNKVTEKGKDVELRCDPISGHTALYWYRQSLGQGLEFLIYFQGNSAPDKSGLPSDRFSAERTGGSVSTLTIQRTQQEDSAVYLCAGSLRDRGRNEQFFGPGTRLTVL.

This chain uses TRBV27 with TRBJ2-1, with TRBD2 identical over 8 bases. The ends lost 7 bases at V and 4 bases at J; junction bases unmatched: 9. The CDR3 is 15 amino acids. Germline loops: CDR1 MNHEY, CDR2 SMNVEV (reference sequence). Here the CDR3 reads CASIEKRGPYNEQFF. The DNA for the CDR3 is TGTGCCAGCATCGAAAAGCGGGGGCCGTACAATGAGCAGTTCTTC.

This clonotype showed up just a few times. The chain is built from TRBV7-2 and TRBJ2-5; D is perhaps TRBD1 (5 bases). Germline lookup yields CDR1 SGHTA and CDR2 FQGNSA. This CDR3 has 14 amino acids. V gave up 2 bases and J gave up 2 bases, with 9 bases separating them. The CDR3 reads CASSLLGAQETQYF. CDR3 DNA: TGTGCCAGCAGCTTATTAGGGGCACAAGAGACCCAGTACTTC.

V is TRBV19 and J is TRBJ1-1; D unresolved. This CDR3 is built from 14 residues. Germline-derived CDR1 and CDR2 are LNHDA and SQIVND (reference sequence). The germline V and J ends were trimmed by 6 bases and 6 bases, with 17 bases remaining between them. The CDR3 sequence: CASSLTDSSPEAFF. CDR3 DNA sequence: TGTGCCAGTAGCCTTACGGACTCCAGCCCTGAAGCTTTCTTT.

The chain carries TRBV29-1 and TRBJ1-2; TRBD1 aligns across 9 bases. The CDR3 is 12 amino acids. With 6 bases clipped from V and 6 bases from J, the junction kept 5 bases outside the gene matches. Germline V gene sequence: CDR1 SQVTM, CDR2 ANQGSEA. CDR3 region: CSVGTGTNGYTF. The CDR3 region has the DNA TGCAGCGTAGGGACAGGGACGAATGGCTACACCTTC.

This clonotype turned up a few times. The chain couples TRBV19 to TRBJ2-1, with no clear D. Germline-derived CDR1 and CDR2 are LNHDA and SQIVND (reference sequence). This CDR3 is 16 amino acids long. V was shortened by 7 bases and J by 0 bases, with 16 bases between the two germline ends. The DNA for the CDR3 is TGTGCCAGTATTGCAGGCAGGCCACTCTCCTACAATGAGCAGTTCTTC. This codes for CASIAGRPLSYNEQFF.

The chain links TRBV5-1 to TRBJ2-1, with a possible D match to TRBD2 (5 bases). CDR3 length: 13 residues. Germline V gene sequence: CDR1 SGHRS, CDR2 YFSETQ. The V end lost 0 bases, the J end lost 8 bases, and 9 bases lay between the germline ends. In DNA form, the CDR3 reads TGCGCCAGCAGCTTGGGACTATACTATGAGCAGTTCTTC. Residues: CASSLGLYYEQFF.

Turning to this clonotype: A much larger clone differs from this one at a single base, so this may be a read error. The genes are TRBV12-3 or TRBV12-4 and TRBJ2-2; possible D gene TRBD1, 5 bases. There are 17 residues in the CDR3. CDR3 nucleotide sequence: TGTGCCTGCAGTTTAGGAAAGGGGTCAACACGCACCGGGGAGCTGTTTTTT. Protein: CACSLGKGSTRTGELFF.

A remark on this clonotype: Possible read error: a much larger clone is one base away. The rearrangement uses TRBV28 and TRBJ1-2; D is perhaps TRBD1 (5 bases). The V gene's germline CDR1 is MDHEN and CDR2 SYDVKM. CDR3 length: 15 residues. The DNA of the CDR3 is TGTGCCAGCAGCACCGGGACGCTTACCAACTATGGCCACACCTTC. Protein: CASSTGTLTNYGHTF.

The gene calls are TRBV28 and TRBJ2-7; 9 bases match TRBD1. Germline values: CDR1 MDHEN, CDR2 SYDVKM. The junction had 10 bases not matched to a gene; V was cut back by 9 bases and J by 4 bases. The CDR3 totals 14 residues. CDR3 DNA: TGTGCCAGTAAACGACAGGGGGTTTTGTACGAGCAGTACGTC. This encodes CASKRQGVLYEQYV.

The J gene is TRBJ1-2, the V gene TRBV29-1; TRBD1 matches 7 bases. Germline V gene sequence: CDR1 SQVTM, CDR2 ANQGSEA. J gave up 3 bases and V 0 bases, and 10 bases lay outside the gene matches. This CDR3 contains 16 residues. The CDR3 is CSVEDPQTGTDYGYTF. CDR3 bases: TGCAGCGTTGAAGATCCCCAGACAGGGACGGACTATGGCTACACCTTC.

This clonotype was observed many times. This chain joins TRBV7-6 and TRBJ1-1; perhaps TRBD1 as D (6 bases). There are 15 residues in the CDR3. Germline V gene data show CDR1 as SGHVS and CDR2 as FNYEAQ. V was cut by 1 base and J by 0 bases, with 9 bases left in between. The CDR3 nucleotides read TGTGCCAGCAGCTTAGTCGGGGGCCTGAACACTGAAGCTTTCTTT. Its translation is CASSLVGGLNTEAFF.

The V gene is TRBV6-2 or TRBV6-3, the J gene TRBJ2-1; a possible D gene is TRBD1 (6 bases). The germline gives CDR1 MNHEY, CDR2 SVGEGT. With 8 bases removed from V and 8 bases from J, the gap between germline ends came to 13 bases. This CDR3 is 12 amino acids long. This CDR3 reads CASLYRVHEQFF. The CDR3 region has the DNA TGTGCCAGCCTGTACAGGGTCCATGAGCAGTTCTTC.

This clonotype was recorded once. This chain uses TRBV6-6 with TRBJ2-1, with D perhaps matching TRBD1 (6 bases). Germline V gives CDR1 MNHNY, CDR2 SVGAGI (reference sequence). The CDR3 sequence is 14 residues long. CDR3 in DNA: TGTGTCGTCGGGACATCTCACTCCTACAATGAGCAGTTCTTC. Amino acids: CVVGTSHSYNEQFF.